This entry is about one TCR beta chain. Its cognate antigen is unknown. The CDR3 runs to 12 residues. Germline values: CDR1 SQVTM, CDR2 ANQGSEA. The germline V and J ends were trimmed by 6 bases and 7 bases, with 15 bases remaining between them. TCRdb's copy holds only in-frame clones and misses some; the assay was immunoSEQ multiplex PCR. The sample consists of fewer than 150,000 clones, around four fifths of them appearing once. The data originate from a study of cytotoxic CD8 clonotypes in ibrutinib-treated CLL. About the research overall: Partial response occurred in 24 patients and complete response in 2; at median approximately 65 months, around 14 remained remitted and around 12 progressed. Sample averages reached 250,000 or so productive templates and 85,000 to 100,000 productive rearrangements.

General study results and limits: Pretreatment clonality was elevated relative to age-matched healthy donors and paralleled circulating CD8+ T-cell counts. Public clonotypes (which were uncommon) either contracted or remained stable on treatment.

Here the sequenced sample was PBMCs, taken after 24 months of ibrutinib treatment. The rearrangement uses TRBV29-1 and TRBJ1-2; D gene uncertain. This TCR came from a human donor with chronic lymphocytic leukemia. The CDR3 nucleotides read TGCAGCGTCGTTTCTTCTTCGGCTGGCTACACCTTC. This gives the protein CSVVSSSAGYTF.